Included here is one T cell receptor (beta chain) sequence, with context. The target antigen is unknown. Isolated PBMCs totaled at least 6.5 million in each sample. The sample originates from a study of blood T cells in healthy people across ages. Using a J-beta primer mix together with a sample-barcoded 5' primer, a second PCR was run for roughly 6 to 12 cycles. Tagging of each cDNA molecule was performed by a template-switch adaptor with 12 random nucleotides. One entry per CDR3 protein results from TCRdb running MiXCR on the 5' RACE reads. In the table there are 1.5 million to 2 million distinct CDR3 sequences, roughly 49% of which are singletons. Findings and limits, study-wide: The study found TCR beta diversity correlated strongly with naive T cell percentage.

The sample consisted of blood. The TCR originated in a middle-aged woman in good health.

The DNA of the CDR3 is TGTGCCAGTAGCCCTAATCCAAACATTCAGTACTTC. As protein: CASSPNPNIQYF. V gene TRBV19 combines with J gene TRBJ2-4; D ambiguous. Germline V lookup: CDR1 LNHDA, CDR2 SQIVND (reference sequence). The CDR3 contains 12 residues. The V end was cut by 6 bases, the J end by 6 bases, with 9 bases between. Variable domain in full (rest from reference TRBV19 and TRBJ2-4): DGGITQSPKYLFRKEGQNVTLSCEQNLNHDAMYWYRQDPGQGLRLIYYSQIVNDFQKGDIAEGYSVSREKKESFPLTVTSAQKNPTAFYLCASSPNPNIQYFGAGTRLSVL.